A selection of T cell receptor beta chains follows, all from one sample in a study of patients and donors after allogeneic stem cell transplantation. TCRdb used MiXCR to reprocess the RT-PCR reads, holding one entry per CDR3 protein. The sample lists some 90,000 distinct CDR3 sequences, roughly 43% occurring once. The sample consisted of blood, either unsorted or a sorted T cell fraction (not recorded which). The receptors here all came from a human donor who was either an allogeneic HSCT recipient or a stem cell or donor lymphocyte infusion donor (not recorded which). It is not recorded whose cells these are; they may come from a transplant donor. Each CDR3 is given with its conserved first and last residue. D genes are given only for firm matches. Size is omitted from some rows. Given values are once, few, many or a class for expanded clones.

- - TRBJ2-2 TRBV20-1 CSASPTGELFF TGCAGTGCTTCACCCACCGGGGAGCTGTTTTTT
- - TRBJ2-2 TRBV10-3 CAIVRGDTGELFF TGTGCCATCGTCAGGGGCGACACCGGGGAGCTGTTTTTT
TRBD1 - TRBJ2-7 TRBV5-6 CASSLQGSSYEQYF TGTGCCAGCAGCTTACAGGGGAGCTCCTACGAGCAGTACTTC
- - TRBJ1-4 TRBV12-3/TRBV12-4 CASSHDPATNEKLFF TGTGCCAGCTCGCACGACCCTGCAACTAATGAAAAACTGTTTTTT
- few TRBJ1-1 TRBV12-3/TRBV12-4 CASSLHTLGGEAFF TGTGCCAGCAGTTTACATACTTTAGGGGGGGAAGCTTTCTTT
- few TRBJ2-1 TRBV6-5 CASSYGGGSTHNEQFF TGTGCCAGCAGTTACGGGGGCGGGAGTACCCACAATGAGCAGTTCTTC
- - TRBJ1-1 TRBV28 CASSFIRPMNTEAFF TGTGCCAGCAGTTTCATCAGGCCCATGAACACTGAAGCTTTCTTT
- - TRBJ1-1 TRBV5-1 CASSLSPLGGAVMNTEAFF TGCGCCAGCAGCTTAAGCCCTTTAGGGGGGGCCGTGATGAACACTGAAGCTTTCTTT
- - TRBJ1-5 TRBV20-1 CSARDSKSSGNQPQHF TGCAGTGCTAGAGATAGCAAGTCTAGCGGCAATCAGCCCCAGCATTTT
- - TRBJ1-1 TRBV12-3/TRBV12-4 CASTDVGTEAFF TGTGCCAGCACCGACGTAGGTACTGAAGCTTTCTTT
- few TRBJ1-4 TRBV11-2 CASSPGPITNEKLFF TGTGCCAGCAGCCCGGGACCGATCACTAATGAAAAACTGTTTTTT
TRBD1 once TRBJ2-2 TRBV6-1 CASSSGGTDTGELFF TGTGCCAGCAGCTCAGGGGGCACGGACACCGGGGAGCTGTTTTTT
- - TRBJ1-5 TRBV4-3 CASSHLTGTNQPQHF TGCGCCAGCAGCCACCTAACGGGGACCAATCAGCCCCAGCATTTT
- few TRBJ1-5 TRBV10-3 CAISEVGNQPQHF TGTGCCATCAGTGAGGTGGGCAATCAGCCCCAGCATTTT
TRBD1 - TRBJ1-1 TRBV5-1 CASSPGQGDTEAFF TGCGCCAGCAGCCCCGGACAGGGGGACACTGAAGCTTTCTTT
- - TRBJ2-2 TRBV5-1 CASSLDNPNTGELFF TGCGCCAGCAGCTTGGATAATCCGAACACCGGGGAGCTGTTTTTT
TRBD1 - TRBJ1-1 TRBV12-3/TRBV12-4 CASSGGQMAFF TGTGCCAGCAGTGGGGGACAGATGGCTTTCTTT
- - TRBJ1-6 TRBV4-3 CASSQDPGARNSPLHF TGCGCCAGCAGCCAAGACCCAGGGGCACGTAATTCACCCCTCCACTTT
TRBD1 - TRBJ2-5 TRBV29-1 CSVTGGLKETQYF TGCAGCGTTACAGGGGGCTTAAAAGAGACCCAGTACTTC
- - TRBJ1-2 TRBV6-5 CASSYSSRTVGYTF TGTGCCAGCAGTTACTCGAGTCGGACAGTTGGCTACACCTTC
- few TRBJ2-7 TRBV25-1 CASGRGNEQYF TGTGCCAGCGGCAGGGGAAACGAGCAGTACTTC
- - TRBJ1-5 TRBV6-5 CASSYRQSNQPQHF TGTGCCAGCAGTTACCGGCAGAGCAATCAGCCCCAGCATTTT
- - TRBJ1-1 TRBV29-1 CSVTQGKNTEAFF TGCAGCGTTACGCAGGGAAAAAACACTGAAGCTTTCTTT
- - TRBJ1-1 TRBV4-1 CASVARGEGTEAFF TGCGCCAGCGTTGCCCGGGGAGAGGGAACTGAAGCTTTCTTT
TRBD1 - TRBJ1-2 TRBV24-1 CATDQGQGPYGYTF TGTGCCACCGACCAAGGACAGGGGCCCTATGGCTACACCTTC
- - TRBJ1-4 TRBV20-1 CSARGDPRNEKLFF TGCAGTGCTAGGGGGGACCCTCGGAATGAAAAACTGTTTTTT
- - TRBJ2-7 TRBV5-1 CASSSSYEQYF TGCGCCAGCAGTTCCTCCTACGAGCAGTACTTC
- - TRBJ1-1 TRBV3-1 CASSQDLPGTRNTEAFF TGTGCCAGCAGCCAAGATCTTCCGGGGACAAGGAACACTGAAGCTTTCTTT
- - TRBJ1-4 TRBV4-1 CASSQPRETTNEKLFF TGCGCCAGCAGCCAACCCCGGGAGACAACTAATGAAAAACTGTTTTTT
- few TRBJ1-5 TRBV18 CASSPTQAGQPQHF TGTGCCAGCTCACCAACCCAGGCAGGTCAGCCCCAGCATTTT
- few TRBJ1-1 TRBV10-3 CAISELQGSTEAFF TGTGCCATCAGTGAGTTACAGGGTAGCACTGAAGCTTTCTTT
- few TRBJ1-6 TRBV6-1 CASSGGWPNSPLHF TGTGCCAGCAGTGGAGGGTGGCCAAATTCACCCCTCCACTTT
- - TRBJ1-1 TRBV2 CASRDAGWGGDTEAFF TGTGCCAGCAGAGACGCAGGATGGGGCGGGGACACTGAAGCTTTCTTT
- - TRBJ1-1 TRBV25-1 CASREGGFNTEAFF TGTGCCAGCAGAGAGGGGGGATTCAACACTGAAGCTTTCTTT
TRBD2 - TRBJ2-2 TRBV5-1 CASSLAPLSSGRAKAGELFF TGCGCCAGCAGCTTGGCCCCCCTCTCTAGCGGGAGGGCCAAAGCCGGGGAGCTGTTTTTT
- - TRBJ1-3 TRBV6-5 CATSPPSGNTIYF TGTGCCACCTCGCCCCCCTCTGGAAACACCATATATTTT
- - TRBJ1-5 TRBV6-2/TRBV6-3 CASSYGQGIEPQHF TGTGCCAGCAGTTACGGCCAGGGTATTGAGCCCCAGCATTTT
- - TRBJ1-2 TRBV6-2/TRBV6-3 CASSVRELTGYTF TGTGCCAGCAGCGTCCGGGAGCTCACTGGCTACACCTTC
- - TRBJ1-5 TRBV7-2 CASSLISGAVQPQHF TGTGCCAGCAGCTTAATCTCGGGGGCTGTTCAGCCCCAGCATTTT
- once TRBJ1-1 TRBV10-3 CAISEGAKPAEAFF TGTGCCATCAGTGAGGGGGCTAAACCCGCTGAAGCTTTCTTT
- few TRBJ1-1 TRBV3-1 CASSQELRLPRTEAFF TGTGCCAGCAGCCAAGAGTTAAGGCTTCCGCGCACTGAAGCTTTCTTT
TRBD2 - TRBJ2-1 TRBV20-1 CSASGTSGNGRNEQFF TGCAGTGCTAGCGGGACTAGCGGGAATGGTCGCAATGAGCAGTTCTTC
TRBD1 - TRBJ1-6 TRBV5-1 CASSLVQQGTYSNSPLHF TGCGCCAGCAGCTTGGTTCAACAGGGGACCTATTCCAATTCACCCCTCCACTTT
- few TRBJ1-3 TRBV20-1 CSARTAGNTIYF TGCAGTGCTAGGACAGCTGGAAACACCATATATTTT
- - TRBJ1-3 TRBV18 CASSKDWTLGNTIYF TGTGCCAGCTCAAAGGATTGGACGCTCGGAAACACCATATATTTT
- - TRBJ1-6 TRBV21-1 CASSFEEGRPRTPLHF TGTGCCAGCAGCTTCGAGGAGGGACGGCCTCGGACGCCCCTCCACTTT
- - TRBJ1-1 TRBV7-9 CASSLLLDRNTEAFF TGTGCCAGCAGCTTACTCCTGGACAGGAACACTGAAGCTTTCTTT
- - TRBJ2-2 TRBV20-1 CSARQSGLITGELFF TGCAGTGCTAGACAAAGCGGCCTTATCACCGGGGAGCTGTTTTTT
- few TRBJ1-5 TRBV5-1 CASSLVGGASQPQHF TGCGCCAGCAGCTTGGTCGGCGGGGCCTCCCAGCCCCAGCATTTT
- - TRBJ1-3 TRBV25-1 CALDFDRRHSGNTIYF TGTGCCCTCGATTTCGACAGGCGTCACTCTGGAAACACCATATATTTT
- - TRBJ1-1 TRBV7-6 CASSSGVNTEAFF TGTGCCAGCAGCTCAGGTGTGAACACTGAAGCTTTCTTT
- - TRBJ1-1 TRBV4-3 CASSQDIRRVEAFF TGCGCCAGCAGCCAAGATATCCGACGGGTCGAAGCTTTCTTT
- - TRBJ1-1 TRBV29-1 CSVSEGLNTEAFF TGCAGCGTGTCGGAGGGGTTGAACACTGAAGCTTTCTTT
TRBD2 once TRBJ2-7 TRBV20-1 CSARDASGTYEQYF TGCAGTGCTCGAGACGCTAGCGGAACCTACGAGCAGTACTTC
- few TRBJ1-2 TRBV7-9 CASSPGGGYGYTF TGTGCCAGCAGCCCCGGAGGGGGCTATGGCTACACCTTC
TRBD1 - TRBJ1-5 TRBV7-9 CASSSGERQGEVQPQHF TGTGCCAGCAGCTCGGGGGAAAGACAGGGCGAGGTACAGCCCCAGCATTTT
TRBD1 - TRBJ1-5 TRBV24-1 CATSDPRQGARSNQPQHF TGTGCCACCAGTGACCCACGACAGGGGGCACGGAGCAATCAGCCCCAGCATTTT
- few TRBJ1-2 TRBV6-1 CASSETIGYTF TGTGCCAGCAGTGAAACGATTGGCTACACCTTC
- few TRBJ1-5 TRBV2 CASSDRTYSNQPQHF TGTGCCAGCAGTGACAGAACTTATAGCAATCAGCCCCAGCATTTT
- - TRBJ1-5 TRBV4-1 CASSHILAGVSNQPQHF TGCGCCAGCAGCCACATTCTGGCAGGGGTCAGCAATCAGCCCCAGCATTTT